This T cell receptor (beta chain) was retrieved from a study of blood T cell repertoires in COVID-19. Overall study context: The cDNA or gDNA used as material had been derived from T cells, B-cell-depleted T cells, or PBMCs.

Under the authors' procedure: Amplification with reference gene primers provided the estimates of nucleated cell counts. The table came from immunoSEQ multiplex PCR; TCRdb's copy has only in-frame clones and leaves some out. That table is the source of V, J and clone size, and D and trimming were worked out from the DNA. The sample contains some 150,000 clones, around 89% of which appear only once. This CDR3 has 15 residues. Looked up from germline, CDR1 is LNHDA and CDR2 is SQIVND (reference sequence). V gave up 4 bases and J gave up 7 bases, with 17 bases separating them. The specimen sequenced was peripheral blood. This clonotype was obtained from a woman in her 40s with acute or convalescent COVID-19. The chain links TRBV19 to TRBJ2-1; D perhaps matches TRBD2 (6 bases). CDR3: CASSTRLATNNEQFF. The CDR3 bases are TGTGCCAGTAGTACCCGGCTAGCGACCAATAATGAGCAGTTCTTC.